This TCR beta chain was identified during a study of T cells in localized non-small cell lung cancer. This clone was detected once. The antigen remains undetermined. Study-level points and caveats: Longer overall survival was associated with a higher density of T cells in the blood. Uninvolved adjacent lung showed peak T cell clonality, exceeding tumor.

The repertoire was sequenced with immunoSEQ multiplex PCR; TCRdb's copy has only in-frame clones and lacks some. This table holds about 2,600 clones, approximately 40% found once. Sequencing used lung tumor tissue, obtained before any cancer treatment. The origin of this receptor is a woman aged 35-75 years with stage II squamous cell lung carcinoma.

The CDR3 nucleotides read TGTGCCAGCTCATCTATAGGGGAAACTGAAGCTTTCTTT. Translation: CASSSIGETEAFF. J is TRBJ1-1 and V is TRBV18, with a possible D match to TRBD1 (5 bases). V was cut by 5 bases and J by 5 bases, with 12 bases left in between. Germline V gene lookup returns CDR1 KGHSH and CDR2 LQKENI. This CDR3 contains 13 residues.